These T cell receptor beta chains were read from a single sample in a study of blood T cell repertoires in COVID-19. TCRdb's table, derived via immunoSEQ multiplex PCR, lists solely in-frame clones and lacks some. The data show about 87,000 clones, approximately 75% seen once. Sequenced: peripheral blood. Receptor source: a woman in her 50s with acute or convalescent COVID-19. CDR3s leave out the opening cysteine and the closing phenylalanine or tryptophan. Fields, in order: J gene, V gene, CDR3 protein.

j_call: TRBJ2-2; v_call: TRBV27; cdr3_aa: ASSSTGSGELF
j_call: TRBJ1-1; v_call: TRBV10-2; cdr3_aa: ASSDFRGFRLNTEAF
j_call: TRBJ1-1; v_call: TRBV2; cdr3_aa: AGNRGGTEAF
j_call: TRBJ1-1; v_call: TRBV20-1; cdr3_aa: SAELVTEAF
j_call: TRBJ1-6; v_call: TRBV20-1; cdr3_aa: SAVEGSPLH
j_call: TRBJ2-7; v_call: TRBV7-2; cdr3_aa: ASSKTGGYEQY
j_call: TRBJ1-1; v_call: TRBV24-1; cdr3_aa: ATSDFSNTEAF
j_call: TRBJ2-5; v_call: TRBV9; cdr3_aa: ASSVGLAGETQY
j_call: TRBJ1-3; v_call: TRBV30; cdr3_aa: AWSDISNTIY
j_call: TRBJ1-5; v_call: TRBV6-1; cdr3_aa: ASSEDRRNQPQH
j_call: TRBJ2-1; v_call: TRBV28; cdr3_aa: ASSPPTPRSYNEQF
j_call: TRBJ1-2; v_call: TRBV19; cdr3_aa: ASSILETTIGYT
j_call: TRBJ2-1; v_call: TRBV29-1; cdr3_aa: SVELGTSGGKRNEQF
j_call: TRBJ1-5; v_call: TRBV15; cdr3_aa: ATSGGAMGNNQPQH
j_call: TRBJ1-2; v_call: TRBV5-1; cdr3_aa: ASSGGGTGSYGYT
j_call: TRBJ2-2; v_call: TRBV7-3; cdr3_aa: ASSPMGQNTGELF
j_call: TRBJ1-1; v_call: TRBV15; cdr3_aa: ATSRDLVQGRFEAF
j_call: TRBJ1-2; v_call: TRBV15; cdr3_aa: ATSRDLPGNYGYT
j_call: TRBJ1-1; v_call: TRBV2; cdr3_aa: ASSPGIQAF
j_call: TRBJ1-2; v_call: TRBV7-2; cdr3_aa: ASSPGQLSYGYT
j_call: TRBJ2-1; v_call: TRBV12-3/TRBV12-4; cdr3_aa: ASSISEEQF
j_call: TRBJ1-1; v_call: TRBV27; cdr3_aa: ASSPLRGKNTEAF
j_call: TRBJ2-7; v_call: TRBV6-2/TRBV6-3; cdr3_aa: ASSYGTGGAEQY
j_call: TRBJ2-1; v_call: TRBV29-1; cdr3_aa: SVEDQALAGVYNEQF
j_call: TRBJ2-1; v_call: TRBV5-8; cdr3_aa: ASSWDSNEQF
j_call: TRBJ2-2; v_call: TRBV14; cdr3_aa: ASSQRVGAITNTGELF
j_call: TRBJ1-1; v_call: TRBV9; cdr3_aa: ASSVGGQLNTEAF
j_call: TRBJ1-2; v_call: TRBV12-3/TRBV12-4; cdr3_aa: ASRPTGDYGYT
j_call: TRBJ1-1; v_call: TRBV15; cdr3_aa: ATSRLDLWSPTEAF
j_call: TRBJ2-1; v_call: TRBV3-1/TRBV3-2; cdr3_aa: ASSQDPADSSYNEQF
j_call: TRBJ2-1; v_call: TRBV11-3; cdr3_aa: ASSLGPSSYNEQF
j_call: TRBJ2-1; v_call: TRBV12-3/TRBV12-4; cdr3_aa: ASSGTGPNEQF
j_call: TRBJ1-3; v_call: TRBV6-6; cdr3_aa: ASTSGARGTIY
j_call: TRBJ2-7; v_call: TRBV12-3/TRBV12-4; cdr3_aa: ASSSRYEQY
j_call: TRBJ1-5; v_call: TRBV6-5; cdr3_aa: ASRGGGNQPQH
j_call: TRBJ1-6; v_call: TRBV6-5; cdr3_aa: ASSSLRQGVNSPLH
j_call: TRBJ1-1; v_call: TRBV5-1; cdr3_aa: ASSFQGGAEAF
j_call: TRBJ1-5; v_call: TRBV4-1; cdr3_aa: ASSQDTQFNQPQH
j_call: TRBJ2-1; v_call: TRBV9; cdr3_aa: ASSVRGTSGGTEQF
j_call: TRBJ2-5; v_call: TRBV19; cdr3_aa: ASSILAGRETQY
j_call: TRBJ1-2; v_call: TRBV5-5; cdr3_aa: ASSSSSGAAYGYT
j_call: TRBJ1-1; v_call: TRBV12-2; cdr3_aa: ASRLGGGPPRTTEAF
j_call: TRBJ1-3; v_call: TRBV7-8; cdr3_aa: ASSPRQVDTIY
j_call: TRBJ1-5; v_call: TRBV7-2; cdr3_aa: ASSQTGYEQPQH
j_call: TRBJ1-1; v_call: TRBV6-5; cdr3_aa: ASSYEGAPSSEAF
j_call: TRBJ2-3; v_call: TRBV6-5; cdr3_aa: ATTLRVRTDTQY
j_call: TRBJ1-2; v_call: TRBV2; cdr3_aa: ASSAGGGPRGGYT
j_call: TRBJ2-2; v_call: TRBV5-6; cdr3_aa: ASSLKPGTGRTGELF
j_call: TRBJ1-6; v_call: TRBV19; cdr3_aa: ASRLDRASPLH
j_call: TRBJ2-1; v_call: TRBV15; cdr3_aa: ATSRDPLQGTEQF
j_call: TRBJ1-1; v_call: TRBV19; cdr3_aa: ASRDMNTEAF
j_call: TRBJ2-5; v_call: TRBV6-4; cdr3_aa: ASSRQAGETQY
j_call: TRBJ2-2; v_call: TRBV24-1; cdr3_aa: ATRDRGPTGELF
j_call: TRBJ2-3; v_call: TRBV7-9; cdr3_aa: ATTPGRGPTDTQY
j_call: TRBJ1-6; v_call: TRBV5-6; cdr3_aa: ASSLRGSYNSPLH
j_call: TRBJ2-7; v_call: TRBV11-2; cdr3_aa: ASSLARGSYEQY
j_call: TRBJ2-7; v_call: TRBV28; cdr3_aa: ANSREGNPYEQY
j_call: TRBJ1-6; v_call: TRBV25-1; cdr3_aa: ASREGRIHYNSPLH
j_call: TRBJ2-2; v_call: TRBV4-1; cdr3_aa: ASSPSGGLPTGELF
j_call: TRBJ1-6; v_call: TRBV27; cdr3_aa: ASSFQGVHSPLH